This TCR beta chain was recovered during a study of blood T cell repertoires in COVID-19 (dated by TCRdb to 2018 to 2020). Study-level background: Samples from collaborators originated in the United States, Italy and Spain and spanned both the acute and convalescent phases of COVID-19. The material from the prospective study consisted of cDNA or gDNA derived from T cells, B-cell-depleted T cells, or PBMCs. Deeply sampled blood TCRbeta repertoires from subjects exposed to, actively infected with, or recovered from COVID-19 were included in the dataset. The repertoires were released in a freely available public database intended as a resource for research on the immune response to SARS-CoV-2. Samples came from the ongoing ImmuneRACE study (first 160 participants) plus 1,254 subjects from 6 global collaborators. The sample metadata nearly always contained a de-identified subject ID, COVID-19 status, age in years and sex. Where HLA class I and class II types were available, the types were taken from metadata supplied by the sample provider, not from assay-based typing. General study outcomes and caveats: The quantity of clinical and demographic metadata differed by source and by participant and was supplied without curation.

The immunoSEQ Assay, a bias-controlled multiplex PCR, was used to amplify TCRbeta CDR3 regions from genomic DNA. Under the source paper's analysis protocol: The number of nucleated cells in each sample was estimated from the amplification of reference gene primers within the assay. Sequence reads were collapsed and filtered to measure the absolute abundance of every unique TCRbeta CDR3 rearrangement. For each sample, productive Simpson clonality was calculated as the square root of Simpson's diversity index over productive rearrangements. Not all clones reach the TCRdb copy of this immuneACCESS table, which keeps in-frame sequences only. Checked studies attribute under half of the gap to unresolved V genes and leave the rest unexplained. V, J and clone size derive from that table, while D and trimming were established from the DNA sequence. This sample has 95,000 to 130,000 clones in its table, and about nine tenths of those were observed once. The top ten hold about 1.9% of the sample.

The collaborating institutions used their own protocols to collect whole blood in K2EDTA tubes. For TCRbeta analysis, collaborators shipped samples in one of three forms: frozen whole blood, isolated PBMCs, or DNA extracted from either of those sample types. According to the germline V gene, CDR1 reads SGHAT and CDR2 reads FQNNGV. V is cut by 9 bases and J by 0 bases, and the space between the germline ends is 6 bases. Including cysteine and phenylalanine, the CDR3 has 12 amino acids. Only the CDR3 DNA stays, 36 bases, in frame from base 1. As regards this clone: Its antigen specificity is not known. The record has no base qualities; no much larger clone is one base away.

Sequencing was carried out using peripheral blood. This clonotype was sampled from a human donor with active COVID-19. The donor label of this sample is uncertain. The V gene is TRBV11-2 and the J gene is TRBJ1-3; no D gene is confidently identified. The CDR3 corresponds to CASTISGNTIYF. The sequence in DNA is TGTGCCAGTACTATCTCTGGAAACACCATATATTTT.